The text below deals with one T cell receptor beta chain. The sample is drawn from a study of OX40 agonist ivuxolimab in advanced cancers. Trimming stripped 8 bases from V and 2 bases from J, with 16 bases between. The CDR3 is made up of 16 amino acids. Germline CDR1 is SEHNR and CDR2 is FQNEAQ (reference sequence). Only in-frame clones appear in the TCRdb table, and some are missing; sequencing was by immunoSEQ multiplex PCR. The data show about 38,000 clones, with about 90% seen just once and 8.5% to 10% held by the top ten. The chain is built from TRBV7-9 and TRBJ2-6; D tentatively fits TRBD1 or TRBD2 (5 bases each). This TCR was sampled from an adult with an advanced solid tumor such as melanoma, head and neck, liver or kidney cancer. Here the sequenced sample was CD4+ or CD8+ T cells sorted from blood, taken in a trial of the OX40 agonist ivuxolimab. CDR3 DNA sequence: TGTGCCAGCCTAGAACCAGGGACGACTGGGGCCAACGTCCTGACTTTC. Translation gives CASLEPGTTGANVLTF.